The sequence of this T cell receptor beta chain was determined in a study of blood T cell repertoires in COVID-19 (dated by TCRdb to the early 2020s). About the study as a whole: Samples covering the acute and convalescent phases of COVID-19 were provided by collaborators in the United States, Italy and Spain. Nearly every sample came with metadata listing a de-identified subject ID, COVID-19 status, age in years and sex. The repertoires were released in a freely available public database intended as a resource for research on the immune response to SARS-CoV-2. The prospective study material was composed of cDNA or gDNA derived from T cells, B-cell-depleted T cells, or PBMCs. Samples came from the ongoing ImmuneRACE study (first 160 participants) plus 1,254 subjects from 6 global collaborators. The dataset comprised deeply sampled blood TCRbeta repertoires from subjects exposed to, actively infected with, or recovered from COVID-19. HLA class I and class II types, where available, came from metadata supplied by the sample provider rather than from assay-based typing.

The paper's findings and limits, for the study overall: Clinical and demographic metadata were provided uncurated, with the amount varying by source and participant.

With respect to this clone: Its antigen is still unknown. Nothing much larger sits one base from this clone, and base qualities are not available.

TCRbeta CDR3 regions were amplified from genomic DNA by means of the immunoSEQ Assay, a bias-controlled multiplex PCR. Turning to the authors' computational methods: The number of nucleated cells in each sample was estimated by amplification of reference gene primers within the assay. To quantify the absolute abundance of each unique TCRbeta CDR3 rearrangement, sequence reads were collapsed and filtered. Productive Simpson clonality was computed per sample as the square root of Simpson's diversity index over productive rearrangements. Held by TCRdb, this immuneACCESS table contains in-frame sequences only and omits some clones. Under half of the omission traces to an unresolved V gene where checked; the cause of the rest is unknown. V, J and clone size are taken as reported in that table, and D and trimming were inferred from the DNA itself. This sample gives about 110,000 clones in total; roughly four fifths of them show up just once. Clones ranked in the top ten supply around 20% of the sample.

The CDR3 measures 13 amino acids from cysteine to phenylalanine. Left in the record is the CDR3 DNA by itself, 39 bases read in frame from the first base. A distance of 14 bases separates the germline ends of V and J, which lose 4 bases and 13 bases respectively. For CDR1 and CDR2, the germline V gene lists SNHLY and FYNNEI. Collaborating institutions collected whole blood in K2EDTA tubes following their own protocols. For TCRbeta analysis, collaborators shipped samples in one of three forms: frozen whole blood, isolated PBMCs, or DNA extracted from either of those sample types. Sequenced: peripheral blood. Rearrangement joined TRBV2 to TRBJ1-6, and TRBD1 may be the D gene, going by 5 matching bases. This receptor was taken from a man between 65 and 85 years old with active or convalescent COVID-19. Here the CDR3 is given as CASSGGDRGPLHF. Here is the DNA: TGTGCCAGCAGTGGCGGGGACCGGGGGCCCCTCCACTTT.